Reported below is one TCR beta chain. This clonotype was found many times. There is no known antigen for this receptor. Base qualities are not at hand, and no much larger clone is one base apart. The data originate from a study of identical twins (dated by TCRdb to the mid-2010s). Regarding the study in general: The study deep-sequenced TCR alpha and beta repertoires from monozygotic twins, unrelated adults of various ages and cord blood to test whether fetal clonotypes persist. To rule out contamination, the twin experiments were replicated at different times with different library preparation protocols.

V is shortened by 3 bases, J by 3 bases, and the region joining them spans 15 bases. Measured from the cysteine to the phenylalanine, the CDR3 is 16 residues long. The kept DNA is CDR3 alone, 48 bases in frame from the first base. The library was obtained by 5' RACE. The sequencing machine was an Illumina HiSeq 2000. A universal primer binding site was added through template switching, and the final cDNA carried a unique molecular identifier so that TCR cDNA molecules could be counted accurately. Specific primers in the conserved constant-segment region were used to synthesize first-strand cDNA for TCR alpha and beta chains. To control for contamination, every cDNA library carried two barcodes: a SMART-Mk sample barcode plus Illumina barcodes. TruSeq adapter sequences along with Illumina sample barcodes were introduced in two successive PCR steps. The Illumina HiSeq platform was used with custom primers to sequence TCR alpha and beta cDNA libraries. The paper's processing steps were these. Unique molecular identifiers were extracted from raw reads with MiGEC, and CDR3 positions were determined with MiXCR. Recombination models were inferred per individual with the repgenHMM and IGoR tools using an EM algorithm. The tcR package in R was used for shared clonotype analysis, with sharing normalized by the product of cloneset sizes. To study raw recombination without the effects of thymic and clonal selection, out-of-frame nonproductive sequences were analyzed. Starting from the raw public reads, TCRdb applied fastp trimming at Q25, assembled clones with MiXCR and retained in-frame beta chains. CDR3 protein sequences are deduplicated, and each keeps its most common genes and DNA. TCRdb's processing, not the authors' own work, is the source of the V and J calls. The sample contains approximately 150,000 distinct CDR3 sequences, under 4.5% of them found a single time. The top ten hold 8% to 8.5% of the sample.

The paper as a whole reports these results and caveats: Compared with coincidental sharing between unrelated individuals, out-of-frame TCR alpha sequences shared between twins showed an excess of sequences with low generation probability. Fewer insertions were carried by abundant cord blood beta clonotypes; a weaker similar trend was observed in young adult naive repertoires, while no such trend was observed in memory repertoires. Because the same donors could not be followed over many years, the conclusions depended on cross-sectional statistical analysis. Out-of-frame TCR alpha sharing in monozygotic twins was systematically underestimated by recombination models, whereas sharing between unrelated individuals was in agreement with the recombination models. A weaker excess of twin sharing was found in beta out-of-frame sequences because the signal-to-noise ratio was lowered by fewer shared sequences. Invariant T cells such as MAIT and iNKT could partly confound zero-insertion analyses, though diverse VJ usage argued against this for most clonotypes.

All donors were healthy Caucasians. Miltenyi CD45RO+ enrichment and human naive T-cell isolation kits were used to isolate memory (CD45RO+) and naive T cells from PBMC. The sequence came from a man between 18 and 29 years old in good health. Rearrangement joined TRBV12-3 or TRBV12-4 to TRBJ2-1, with no reliable assignment of the D segment. The specimen was memory T cells sorted from blood. The cell subset or site label on this specimen signifies: CD45RO+ enriched T cells. The CDR3 region has the sequence CASSFGSNLIYNEQFF. The bases read TGTGCCAGCAGTTTCGGCTCCAACCTTATCTACAATGAGCAGTTCTTC.